Sequencing of this TCR beta chain was carried out in a study of CD8 T cells in ankylosing spondylitis. Study conclusions and caveats: Typical of ankylosing spondylitis blood, it appeared, was a TCR beta motif of fewer than ten highly homologous variants.

Of note for this clonotype: Its antigen is not identified.

Using its own MiXCR run on the 5' RACE reads, TCRdb lists one record per CDR3 protein. The sample carries roughly 450,000 distinct CDR3 sequences, 20% to 30% recorded once. Germline V gene lookup returns CDR1 MNHNS and CDR2 SASEGT. The CDR3 has 16 residues. Germline trimming cut 5 bases from V and 9 bases from J; bases unmatched to any gene: 15. Sequencing was done on a sample of blood, either unsorted or a sorted T cell fraction (not recorded which). The rearrangement uses TRBV6-1 and TRBJ1-5, with 8 bases matching TRBD1. The clonotype comes from a male donor with ankylosing spondylitis. The CDR3: CASSHGQGALGWPQHF. The DNA of the CDR3 is TGTGCCAGCAGTCATGGACAGGGAGCCCTCGGTTGGCCCCAGCATTTT.